One sample yielded the 29 T cell receptor beta chains listed below, sequenced in a study of cytomegalovirus exposure and HLA in healthy donors. Researchers ran the PCR with 60 Vbeta and 13 Jbeta primers. The protocol was immunoSEQ multiplex PCR, while the TCRdb copy is restricted to in-frame clones and leaves out a portion. The sample includes 120,000 to 150,000 clones, approximately 80% of them seen just once. The sequencing sample was made of PBMCs. These receptor sequences come from a woman between 50 and 59 years old in good health and CMV-seronegative.

This clone was picked up a small number of times. The V gene is TRBV6-5, the J gene TRBJ1-6; TRBD1 might be the D (6 bases). Germline values: CDR1 MNHEY, CDR2 SVGAGI. V lost 0 bases and J 9 bases, leaving 12 bases between the germline ends. The CDR3 has 15 residues. DNA of the CDR3: TGTGCCAGCAGTTACTCGAATCAGGGGCTTTCACCCCTCCACTTT. Translated, it gives CASSYSNQGLSPLHF.

This clone was found a few times. The V call is TRBV2, the J call TRBJ2-2, with TRBD2 identical over 9 bases. The V gene's germline CDR1 is SNHLY and CDR2 FYNNEI. V lost 2 bases to trimming and J lost 5 bases; unmatched junction nucleotides: 3. This CDR3 contains 15 residues. CDR3 loop: CASSETSGRTGELFF. Here the CDR3 DNA reads TGTGCCAGCAGTGAAACTAGCGGGCGTACCGGGGAGCTGTTTTTT.

This sequence joins TRBV16 and TRBJ1-5; TRBD1 aligns across 8 bases. In germline, CDR1 is KGHSY, CDR2 FQNENV. The trim removed 0 bases at V and 0 bases at J, leaving 4 bases unmatched. CDR3 length equals 17 residues. The CDR3 DNA sequence: TGTGCCAGCAGCCAATCCCCGACAGGGGATAGCAATCAGCCCCAGCATTTT. Its protein is CASSQSPTGDSNQPQHF.

This clone appeared a few times. For the CDR3, the DNA is TGCGCCAGCAGCCTCACAGAGGTGCGGGGGCGCGGTCAGCCCCAGCATTTT. Translation gives CASSLTEVRGRGQPQHF. The rearrangement links TRBV4-1 to TRBJ1-5, with D maybe TRBD1 (6 bases). V lost 4 bases to trimming and J lost 6 bases, with 22 bases between them. CDR3 length: 17 amino acids. Germline V gene sequence: CDR1 MGHRA, CDR2 YSYEKL.

The genes are TRBV9 and TRBJ2-3, with 8 bases matching TRBD1. The germline CDR1 and CDR2 sequences are SGDLS and YYNGEE. The CDR3 is 16 amino acids. With 0 bases clipped from V and 6 bases from J, the junction kept 9 bases outside the gene matches. CDR3 sequence: CASSVGAGGASDTQYF. In DNA, the CDR3 is TGTGCCAGCAGCGTAGGGGCAGGGGGCGCATCCGATACGCAGTATTTT. Using reference TRBV9 and TRBJ2-3 for the parts outside the CDR3, the full variable domain is DSGVTQTPKHLITATGQRVTLRCSPRSGDLSVYWYQQSLDQGLQFLIQYYNGEERAKGNILERFSAQQFPDLHSELNLSSLELGDSALYFCASSVGAGGASDTQYFGPGTRLTVL.

This chain uses TRBV9 with TRBJ2-7, with D perhaps matching TRBD2 (5 bases). The germline V gene encodes CDR1 SGDLS and CDR2 YYNGEE. The CDR3 is 13 residues long. V was shortened by 0 bases and J by 5 bases, with 9 bases between the two germline ends. DNA for the CDR3: TGTGCCAGCAGCGTAGAAGTTAGCGACGAGCAGTACTTC. It codes for CASSVEVSDEQYF.

This chain joins TRBV2 and TRBJ2-3; 9 nucleotides match TRBD1. Germline loops: CDR1 SNHLY, CDR2 FYNNEI. The CDR3 is made up of 15 amino acids. Trimming at V came to 4 bases and at J to 5 bases, leaving 7 bases not matched to a gene. Here the CDR3 DNA reads TGTGCCAGCAGTGTGGGACAGGGAATGCGAGATACGCAGTATTTT. Encoded protein: CASSVGQGMRDTQYF.

This sequence joins TRBV18 and TRBJ2-1, with D possibly being TRBD2 (6 bases). V was cut by 3 bases and J by 0 bases, with 12 bases left in between. CDR1 and CDR2 from the germline V gene are KGHSH and LQKENI. The CDR3 is 16 amino acids. The CDR3 sequence: CASSPSRSGSYNEQFF. CDR3 sequence (DNA): TGTGCCAGCTCACCGTCCCGTAGCGGCTCCTACAATGAGCAGTTCTTC.

The chain couples TRBV2 to TRBJ1-2; TRBD1 is a possible D gene (5 bases). Trimming shortened V by 3 bases and J by 0 bases, and 11 bases separated the two germline ends. The CDR3 length is 15 residues. Germline values: CDR1 SNHLY, CDR2 FYNNEI. The DNA for the CDR3 is TGTGCCAGCAGTGATCGGCGGGACTCTAACTATGGCTACACCTTC. Residues: CASSDRRDSNYGYTF.

A few counts support this clone. The V and J genes are TRBV7-9 and TRBJ1-1; D is undetermined. The V end was cut by 1 base, the J end by 0 bases, with 6 bases between. CDR1 is SEHNR and CDR2 is FQNEAQ in the germline V gene (reference sequence). This CDR3 comprises 14 residues. The CDR3 region has the DNA TGTGCCAGCAGCTTAGACAAACTGAACACTGAAGCTTTCTTT. Translation: CASSLDKLNTEAFF.

V usage is TRBV6-5 and J usage is TRBJ1-4; TRBD1 matches at 7 bases. Germline V gene data show CDR1 as MNHEY and CDR2 as SVGAGI. The junction had 7 bases not matched to a gene; V was cut back by 5 bases and J by 7 bases. CDR3 length equals 14 residues. The CDR3 region is CASSMDRTSEKLFF. In nucleotides, the CDR3 is TGTGCCAGCAGTATGGACAGGACCTCTGAAAAACTGTTTTTT.

The chain links TRBV30 to TRBJ1-5, with 8 bases lining up with TRBD1. This CDR3 has 14 amino acids. V dropped 1 base and J dropped 2; count of bases not matched to a gene: 1. In germline, CDR1 is GTSNPN, CDR2 SVGIG (reference sequence). The CDR3 DNA is TGTGCCTGGAGTGAGGGACAGGGCAATCAGCCCCAGCATTTT. Protein product: CAWSEGQGNQPQHF.

In the case of this clone: Other DNA sequences in this specimen translate into the identical CDR3. This sequence joins TRBV2 and TRBJ1-5; D is unclear. This CDR3 is 15 amino acids long. In germline, CDR1 is SNHLY, CDR2 FYNNEI. The germline V and J ends were trimmed by 1 base and 1 base, with 8 bases remaining between them. CDR3 nucleotides: TGTGCCAGCAGTGAAGAGGGAGTGAGCAATCAGCCCCAGCATTTT. Amino acid sequence: CASSEEGVSNQPQHF.

V gene TRBV15 combines with J gene TRBJ1-4; 7 bases fit TRBD1. This CDR3 region has 15 residues. Germline V gene data show CDR1 as LNHNV and CDR2 as YYDKDF (reference sequence). J gave up 4 bases and V 5 bases, and 7 bases lay outside the gene matches. CDR3 nucleotide sequence: TGTGCCACCAGCCTGTCGACAGGGCATAATGAAAAACTGTTTTTT. This translates into CATSLSTGHNEKLFF.

The CDR3 here is CASSLIRTGEQFF. The DNA of the CDR3 is TGTGCCAGCAGCTTAATTAGGACAGGGGAGCAGTTCTTC. The rearrangement joins TRBV7-3 to TRBJ2-1; TRBD1 aligns across 8 bases. The CDR3 runs 13 residues. The germline gives CDR1 SGHTA, CDR2 FQGTGA. Unmatched junction bases numbered 3, after V lost 1 base and J lost 10 bases.

The sample holds a few counts of this clone. This rearrangement joins TRBV19 to TRBJ2-2; 9 nucleotides agree with TRBD1. The CDR3 extends over 15 amino acids. Germline values: CDR1 LNHDA, CDR2 SQIVND (reference sequence). The V segment lost 5 bases and the J segment 7 bases; nucleotides outside the gene matches: 8. The CDR3 loop reads CASSHTGGKDGELFF. As DNA, the CDR3 is TGTGCCAGTAGTCACACAGGGGGCAAAGACGGGGAGCTGTTTTTT.

The chain joins TRBV2 to TRBJ1-5, with 9 bases identical to TRBD1. CDR3 length: 15 residues. Trimming took 4 bases from V and 4 from J; bases not matched to a gene: 5. Germline CDR1 reads SNHLY; CDR2 reads FYNNEI. CDR3 DNA sequence: TGTGCCAGCAGTGTTTTACAGGGGGCGAATCAGCCCCAGCATTTT. It specifies CASSVLQGANQPQHF.

The chain is built from TRBV5-4 and TRBJ1-2; TRBD1 matches at 9 bases. J was trimmed by 10 bases and V by 0 bases; bases with no gene match: 13. The CDR3 length is 16 residues. The germline gives CDR1 SGHNT, CDR2 YYREEE (reference sequence). The CDR3 loop reads CASSLGGQGSGGIYTF. The CDR3 DNA sequence: TGTGCCAGCAGCTTGGGGGGACAGGGAAGTGGTGGGATCTACACCTTC.

The J gene is TRBJ2-7, the V gene TRBV7-2, with 8 positions matching TRBD2. Germline CDR1 and CDR2: SGHTA and FQGNSA. V gave up 1 base and J gave up 3 bases; unmatched junction bases: 11. This CDR3 has 17 residues. In DNA, the CDR3 is TGTGCCAGCAGCTTAGGCCCTAAGGGCGGGGGGCGCTACGAGCAGTACTTC. This gives the protein CASSLGPKGGGRYEQYF.

This clone is a singleton in its sample. The chain couples TRBV19 to TRBJ2-3, with 8 bases matching TRBD1. The CDR3 runs to 14 residues. The germline gives CDR1 LNHDA, CDR2 SQIVND (reference sequence). V dropped 7 bases and J dropped 4; count of bases not matched to a gene: 7. The CDR3 region is CASTIQGDADTQYF. The CDR3 DNA is TGTGCCAGTACCATACAGGGGGACGCAGATACGCAGTATTTT.

This chain uses TRBV6-1 with TRBJ2-5, with D possibly being TRBD1 (6 bases). V dropped 6 bases and J dropped 2 bases, with 10 bases sitting between them. In germline, CDR1 is MNHNS, CDR2 SASEGT. The CDR3 spans 13 residues. The CDR3 nucleotides are TGTGCCAGCAGAGGAACAGGGCAAGAGACCCAGTACTTC. Protein: CASRGTGQETQYF.

This clone was seen only a few times. The CDR3 reads CASSRGQGIQPQHF. In DNA, the CDR3 is TGTGCCAGCAGCAGGGGACAGGGAATCCAGCCCCAGCATTTT. The V call is TRBV6-5, the J call TRBJ1-5, with 9 bases that match TRBD1. From germline, CDR1 is MNHEY and CDR2 SVGAGI. The CDR3 length is 14 residues. After removal of 6 bases from V and 7 bases from J, the junction contained 7 bases not matched to a gene.

This clone was recorded only once. V and J are TRBV28 and TRBJ2-5; D is perhaps TRBD2 (6 bases). The V end lost 5 bases, the J end lost 5 bases, and 15 bases lay between the germline ends. Germline CDR1 reads MDHEN; CDR2 reads SYDVKM. CDR3 size: 14 residues. As DNA, the CDR3 is TGTGCCAGCAGTGCCGGCGGGGTTCTGGAGACCCAGTACTTC. Protein sequence: CASSAGGVLETQYF.

The gene calls are TRBV10-3 and TRBJ1-6, with TRBD1 matching over 7 bases. With V trimmed by 1 base and J by 5 bases, 5 bases remained unmatched. The CDR3 contains 16 residues. Germline V gives CDR1 ENHRY, CDR2 SYGVKD. The CDR3 nucleotides are TGTGCCATCAGTGAGTTGGGGACAGAGAATAATTCACCCCTCCACTTT. Protein product: CAISELGTENNSPLHF.

This chain joins TRBV7-9 and TRBJ2-1; 7 bases line up with TRBD1. The V gene end was trimmed by 6 bases and the J gene end by 10 bases; junction bases not matched to a gene: 9. The length of the CDR3 is 13 residues. Germline V gives CDR1 SEHNR, CDR2 FQNEAQ (reference sequence). In nucleotides, the CDR3 is TGTGCCAGCAGTCTGGGACAGTTCCAGGAGCAGTTCTTC. It is translated as CASSLGQFQEQFF. Full variable domain (outside the CDR3, taken from reference TRBV7-9 and TRBJ2-1): DTGVSQNPRHKITKRGQNVTFRCDPISEHNRLYWYRQTLGQGPEFLTYFQNEAQLEKSRLLSDRFSAERPKGSFSTLEIQRTEQGDSAMYLCASSLGQFQEQFFGPGTRLTVL.

A single count supports this clone. The rearrangement joins TRBV5-1 to TRBJ1-1, with D perhaps TRBD1 (6 bases). The CDR3 totals 15 residues. Trimming cost V 4 bases and J 0 bases, with 13 bases left between them. In germline, CDR1 is SGHRS, CDR2 YFSETQ. Written as DNA, the CDR3 is TGCGCCAGCAGCCAAGGACAGTCCATGAACACTGAAGCTTTCTTT. It encodes CASSQGQSMNTEAFF.

This chain joins TRBV19 and TRBJ2-7; a possible D gene is TRBD2 (5 bases). The CDR3 has 15 residues. Germline lookup yields CDR1 LNHDA and CDR2 SQIVND (reference sequence). The V end lost 7 bases, the J end lost 2 bases, and 18 bases lay between the germline ends. The CDR3 protein is CASKPSGNLAYEQYF. CDR3 nucleotide sequence: TGTGCCAGTAAACCCTCGGGGAACCTAGCCTACGAGCAGTACTTC.

A remark on this clone: The junction departs from the called germline gene at one end, perhaps through a read error. The chain employs TRBV7-9 and TRBJ2-3; 8 bases are shared with TRBD1. The CDR3 is 16 residues long. CDR1 is SEHNR and CDR2 is FQNEAQ in the germline V gene (reference sequence). The CDR3 sequence: CANSSSDRESTDTQYF. The CDR3, as DNA: TGTGCCAACAGCTCGTCGGACAGGGAGAGCACAGATACGCAGTATTTT.

This chain links TRBV11-2 with TRBJ1-1, with TRBD1 identical over 7 bases. Germline assignment: CDR1 SGHAT and CDR2 FQNNGV. This CDR3 comprises 14 residues. Germline trimming cut 6 bases from V and 1 base from J; bases unmatched to any gene: 5. The chain's CDR3 is CASSITGENTEAFF. In DNA form, the CDR3 reads TGTGCCAGCAGTATCACAGGGGAGAACACTGAAGCTTTCTTT.